This TCR beta chain was identified in a study of blood T cell repertoires in COVID-19. At the level of the study: Specimens from acute and convalescent COVID-19 originated in the United States, Italy and Spain. From T cells, B-cell-depleted T cells, or PBMCs came the material, which was cDNA or gDNA.

The CDR3 is 14 residues long. V lost 4 bases and J lost 5, with 11 bases in between. Germline values: CDR1 MNHEY, CDR2 SVGAGI. In the authors' workflow: Nucleated cell number was recorded as an estimate derived from reference gene primer amplification. Profiling relied on immunoSEQ multiplex PCR, and the TCRdb table lists in-frame clones only, not all of them. That table furnishes V, J and clone size, whereas the DNA furnished D and trimming. Here the sample spans around 140,000 clones, around 72% being singletons. The sample taken for sequencing was peripheral blood. This chain links TRBV6-5 with TRBJ1-4; TRBD1 might be the D (6 bases). The TCR originated in a woman aged 55-75 years with acute or convalescent COVID-19. The CDR3 loop is CASSSGTPNEKLFF. Here the CDR3 DNA reads TGTGCCAGCAGTTCCGGGACACCGAATGAAAAACTGTTTTTT.